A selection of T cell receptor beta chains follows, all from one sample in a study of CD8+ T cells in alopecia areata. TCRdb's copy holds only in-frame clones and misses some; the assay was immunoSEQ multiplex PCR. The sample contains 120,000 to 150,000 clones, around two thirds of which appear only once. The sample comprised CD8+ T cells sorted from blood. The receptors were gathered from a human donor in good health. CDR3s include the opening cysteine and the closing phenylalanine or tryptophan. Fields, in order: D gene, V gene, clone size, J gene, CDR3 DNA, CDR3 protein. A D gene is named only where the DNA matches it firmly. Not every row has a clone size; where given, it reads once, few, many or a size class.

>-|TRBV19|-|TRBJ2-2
TGTGCCAGTACCCAATTTGGGCTAGCATACACCGGGGAGCTGTTTTTT
CASTQFGLAYTGELFF
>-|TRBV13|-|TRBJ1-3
TGTGCCAGCAGCTTCGGACAGTCCTCTGGAAACACCATATATTTT
CASSFGQSSGNTIYF
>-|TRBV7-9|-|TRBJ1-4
TGTGCCAGCAGCTCCCCAGGGACGGCGAATGAAAAACTGTTTTTT
CASSSPGTANEKLFF
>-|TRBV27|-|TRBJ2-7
TGTGCCAGCAGTTCGTCGCCCTACGAGCAGTACTTC
CASSSSPYEQYF
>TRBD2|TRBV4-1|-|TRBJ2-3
TGCGCCAGCAGCCAACCTCCGGGACTAGCGGGAAGCACAGATACGCAGTATTTT
CASSQPPGLAGSTDTQYF
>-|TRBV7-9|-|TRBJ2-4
TGTGCCAGCAGCTTAGGGGAAGCCCCAGCCAAAAACATTCAGTACTTC
CASSLGEAPAKNIQYF
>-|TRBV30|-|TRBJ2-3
TGTGCCTGGGACGGGGACTTGACAGATACGCAGTATTTT
CAWDGDLTDTQYF
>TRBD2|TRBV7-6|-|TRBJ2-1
TGTGCCAGCAGCTTAGCGCACCTAGCGGTGAGCTCCTACAATGAGCAGTTCTTC
CASSLAHLAVSSYNEQFF
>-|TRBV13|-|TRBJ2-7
TGTGCCAGCAGCTTACTACAGGTAACCTACGAGCAGTACTTC
CASSLLQVTYEQYF
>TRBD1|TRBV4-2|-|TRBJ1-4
TGTGCCAGCAGCCAAAGTGACAGGGCGCCCACTAATGAAAAACTGTTTTTT
CASSQSDRAPTNEKLFF
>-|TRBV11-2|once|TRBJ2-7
TGTGCCAGCAGCTTTTCCGGAGGTAACTACGAGCAGTACTTC
CASSFSGGNYEQYF
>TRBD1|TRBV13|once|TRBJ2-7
TGTGCCAGCAGAACAGGGGGAAGGGAGCAGTACTTC
CASRTGGREQYF
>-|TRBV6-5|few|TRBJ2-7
TGTGCCAGCAGTGCACAGGATGTCTCCTACGAGCAGTACTTC
CASSAQDVSYEQYF
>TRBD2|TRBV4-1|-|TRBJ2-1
TGCGCCAGCAGCCAAGAAACCGGGACTAGTGAATACAATGAGCAGTTCTTC
CASSQETGTSEYNEQFF
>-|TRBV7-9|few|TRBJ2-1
TGTGCCAGCAGCCTAACGACTCGCAATGAGCAGTTCTTC
CASSLTTRNEQFF
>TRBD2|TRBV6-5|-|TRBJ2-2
TGTGCCAGCAGTTACGGAGGGACTAGCGCCGGGGAGCTGTTTTTT
CASSYGGTSAGELFF
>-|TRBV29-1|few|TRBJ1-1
TGCAGCGTTGACTTAGAGACTGAAGCTTTCTTT
CSVDLETEAFF
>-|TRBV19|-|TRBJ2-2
TGTGCCAGCCTCGGAACAGGGTTCACCGGGGAGCTGTTTTTT
CASLGTGFTGELFF
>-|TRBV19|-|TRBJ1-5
TGTGCCAGTATTGGAGGGTATTATCAGCCCCAGCATTTT
CASIGGYYQPQHF
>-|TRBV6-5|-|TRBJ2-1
TGTGCCAGCAGCTCAATCGACAATGAGCAGTTCTTC
CASSSIDNEQFF
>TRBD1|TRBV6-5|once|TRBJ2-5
TGTGCCAGCAGGCGGGCAGGGGGTATAGAGACCCAGTACTTC
CASRRAGGIETQYF
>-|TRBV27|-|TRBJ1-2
TGTGCCAGCAGTCAGCAGGGTGGGGGTAACTATGGCTACACCTTC
CASSQQGGGNYGYTF
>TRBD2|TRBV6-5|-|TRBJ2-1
TGTGCCAGCAGTTCCCTCAGGACTAGCGCAAATGAGCAGTTCTTC
CASSSLRTSANEQFF
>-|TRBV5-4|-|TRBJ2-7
TGTGCCAGCAGCCGGGCCTCCTCCTACGAGCAGTACTTC
CASSRASSYEQYF
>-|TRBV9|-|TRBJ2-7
TGTGCCAGCAGCCCCGGGGACAACTCCTACGAGCAGTACTTC
CASSPGDNSYEQYF
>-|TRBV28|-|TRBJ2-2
TGTGCCAGCACCCCATGGCGGGAAGAGCTCACCGGGGAGCTGTTTTTT
CASTPWREELTGELFF
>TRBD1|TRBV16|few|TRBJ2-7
TGTGCCAGCAGCGTAGGGTCCGGGACAGGTGATTACGAGCAGTACTTC
CASSVGSGTGDYEQYF
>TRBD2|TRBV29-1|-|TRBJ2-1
TGCAGCGTTGTTTTGCGGGAGGGCTCGGTCTTC
CSVVLREGSVF
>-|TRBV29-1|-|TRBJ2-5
TGCAGCGTTGTAGGGGGGTACCCACAAGAGACCCAGTACTTC
CSVVGGYPQETQYF
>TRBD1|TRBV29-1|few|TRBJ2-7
TGCAGCGTTGAAGGCGGACCGGGACAGGGGTTCGAGCAGTACTTC
CSVEGGPGQGFEQYF
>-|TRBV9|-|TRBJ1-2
TGTGCCAGCAGCGCGCCGGGGCTCTACACCTTC
CASSAPGLYTF
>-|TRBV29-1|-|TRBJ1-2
TGCAGCGTTGAAGGCCGAGATGGCTACACCTTC
CSVEGRDGYTF
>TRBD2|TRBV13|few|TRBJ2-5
TGTGCCAGCAGCCTGGGACTAGGAAAGGCCCAGTACTTC
CASSLGLGKAQYF
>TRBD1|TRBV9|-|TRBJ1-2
TGTGCCAGCAGCGCCCCGCGACAGGGGCCTTTCACCTTC
CASSAPRQGPFTF
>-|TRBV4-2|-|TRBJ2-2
TGTGCCAGCAGCTTAGATTGGCGTCCCGGGGAGCTGTTTTTT
CASSLDWRPGELFF
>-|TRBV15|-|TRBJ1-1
TGTGCCACCAGCAGAGCCGGGACGGGGACTGAAGCTTTCTTT
CATSRAGTGTEAFF
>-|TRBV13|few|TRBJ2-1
TGTGCCAGCAGCTTTGGCGGGAATGAGCAGTTCTTC
CASSFGGNEQFF
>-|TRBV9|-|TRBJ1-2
TGTGCCAGCAGCACCACAGGGTTGAGGGGCTACACCTTC
CASSTTGLRGYTF
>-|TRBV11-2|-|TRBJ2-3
TGTGCCAGCAGCGCTATTCTCGGCGATACGCAGTATTTT
CASSAILGDTQYF
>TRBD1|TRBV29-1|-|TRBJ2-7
TGCAGCGTTGGACAGGGGGCTACCTACGAGCAGTACTTC
CSVGQGATYEQYF
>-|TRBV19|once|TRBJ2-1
TGTGCCAGTAGTAACTCTTACAATGAGCAGTTCTTC
CASSNSYNEQFF
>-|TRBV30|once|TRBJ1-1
TGTGCCTGGACCCTACCGGCAGGGGCCACTGAAGCTTTCTTT
CAWTLPAGATEAFF
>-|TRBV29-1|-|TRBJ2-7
TGCAGCGTGGGACATTCCTATGGCTCCTACGAGCAGTACTTC
CSVGHSYGSYEQYF
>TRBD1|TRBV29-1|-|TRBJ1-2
TGCAGCGTTGACGGAAACAGGGGGGAACAATACTACGGCTACACCTTC
CSVDGNRGEQYYGYTF
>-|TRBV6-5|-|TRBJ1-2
TGTGCCACCCTAGACACCGCCGGCCGCGGCTACACCTTC
CATLDTAGRGYTF
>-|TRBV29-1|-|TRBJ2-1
TGCAGCGTAAGCCCGGCCAAGTACAATGAGCAGTTCTTC
CSVSPAKYNEQFF
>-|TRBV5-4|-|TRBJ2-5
TGTGCCAGCAGCTTGTATACTAGACAAGAGACCCAGTACTTC
CASSLYTRQETQYF
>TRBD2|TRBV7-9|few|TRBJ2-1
TGTGCCAGCAGTTCTAGCGGAGAGCAGTTCTTC
CASSSSGEQFF
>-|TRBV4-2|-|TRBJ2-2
TGTGCCAGCAGCCAACCAAACAGGGGAGGCCCCGGGGAGCTGTTTTTT
CASSQPNRGGPGELFF
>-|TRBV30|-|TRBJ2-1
TGTGCCTGGAGTGCCATGGGGCTAGCCAACAATGAGCAGTTCTTC
CAWSAMGLANNEQFF
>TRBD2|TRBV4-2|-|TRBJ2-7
TGTGCCAGCAGCCAAGGTCCTAGCGGGAGTTTTTCGTACTTC
CASSQGPSGSFSYF
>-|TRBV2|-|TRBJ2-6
TGTGCCAGCAGCGGGACTGCCGCCGGGGCCAACGTCCTGACTTTC
CASSGTAAGANVLTF
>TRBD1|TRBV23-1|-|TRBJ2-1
TGCGCCAGCAGAAAGGGACAGGGGGCAGCTGAGCAGTTCTTC
CASRKGQGAAEQFF
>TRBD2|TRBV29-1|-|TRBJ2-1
TGCAGCGTTGAAGATTTAGGAGCGGGAGACTACAATGAGCAGTTCTTC
CSVEDLGAGDYNEQFF